This TCR beta chain was documented in a study of cytomegalovirus exposure and HLA in healthy donors. Findings and limits, study-wide: Previous analysis showed most TCR beta V segments were productive about 87% or about 30% of the time. A missense variant in DCLRE1C was later tied to TCR beta V- and J-gene trimming. Rarity marked most TCR sequences, yet some public TCRs occurred in many donors.

At the time of sampling, donors were nominally healthy, though unrecorded immune exposures were likely. This CDR3 contains 16 residues. V was pared by 4 bases and J by 3 bases, with 11 bases of the junction left unmatched. Germline V lookup: CDR1 KGHSH, CDR2 LQKENI. Of note for this clone: Its antigen is as yet unknown.

The study ran its PCR with 60 Vbeta and 13 Jbeta primers. Assay: immunoSEQ multiplex PCR; the TCRdb copy retains only in-frame clones and omits some. The table records tens of thousands of clones, about 73% of them present only once. The rearrangement uses TRBV18 and TRBJ1-1; 7 bases agree with TRBD1. The receptor was isolated from a woman aged 55 to 70 in good health and CMV-seropositive. The sequencing input was PBMCs. The CDR3 bases are TGTGCCAGCTCACTCCTCCAAGGGGGCAGGGACACTGAAGCTTTCTTT. This gives the protein CASSLLQGGRDTEAFF.